Listed below are T cell receptor beta chains from one sample, sequenced in a study of T cells after yellow fever vaccination. MiXCR, run by TCRdb on the 5' RACE reads, gives a single entry per CDR3 protein. The data contain 500,000 to 650,000 distinct CDR3 sequences, approximately 13% of them singletons. Sequenced here: PBMCs, sampled on the day of the yellow fever booster vaccination. The source of these receptors is a man aged 25-45 years who received the YFV17D yellow fever vaccine. CDR3s include the opening cysteine and the closing phenylalanine or tryptophan. The order of the fields is D gene, V gene, clone size, J gene, CDR3 protein, CDR3 DNA. D genes are given only for firm matches. Where a row states a size, it is once, few, many or the class of an expanded clone; other rows omit it.

-	TRBV7-6	-	TRBJ2-5	CATAPRLVEETQYF	TGTGCCACCGCGCCTAGGCTTGTGGAAGAGACCCAGTACTTC
TRBD1	TRBV9	-	TRBJ1-1	CASSGGQGLNTEAFF	TGTGCCAGCAGCGGTGGACAGGGGTTAAACACTGAAGCTTTCTTT
-	TRBV3-1	few	TRBJ2-7	CASSQGVLYEQYF	TGTGCCAGCAGCCAGGGGGTCCTTTACGAGCAGTACTTC
-	TRBV5-6	-	TRBJ2-3	CASRSKADGGTDTQYF	TGTGCCAGCAGGTCAAAAGCGGACGGGGGCACAGATACGCAGTATTTT
TRBD1	TRBV6-1	few	TRBJ2-7	CASSHPRDRVGYEQYF	TGTGCCAGCAGTCATCCCCGGGACAGGGTGGGATACGAGCAGTACTTC
-	TRBV20-1	-	TRBJ2-5	CSALLEETQYF	TGCAGTGCCCTACTAGAAGAGACCCAGTACTTC
-	TRBV5-1	few	TRBJ2-1	CASSLARQGGTDNEQFF	TGCGCCAGCAGCTTGGCCCGACAGGGAGGGACGGACAATGAGCAGTTCTTC
TRBD1	TRBV7-8	few	TRBJ2-3	CASSLVGQGFRGTDTQYF	TGTGCCAGCAGCTTAGTGGGACAGGGCTTTAGAGGTACAGATACGCAGTATTTT
-	TRBV5-1	-	TRBJ2-1	CASKSGYSYNEQFF	TGCGCCAGCAAATCTGGCTACTCCTACAATGAGCAGTTCTTC
-	TRBV30	few	TRBJ1-5	CAWSVGKTGLSNQPQHF	TGTGCCTGGAGTGTAGGGAAGACAGGTCTCAGCAATCAGCCCCAGCATTTT
TRBD2	TRBV15	-	TRBJ2-1	CATSKDGGLAMNEQFF	TGTGCCACCAGCAAAGATGGGGGACTAGCGATGAATGAGCAGTTCTTC
TRBD2	TRBV9	-	TRBJ2-2	CASSVEETSGKTGELFF	TGTGCCAGCAGCGTCGAAGAGACTAGCGGGAAGACCGGGGAGCTGTTTTTT
-	TRBV20-1	-	TRBJ2-2	CCARAPEVTGELFF	TGCTGTGCTAGAGCTCCTGAGGTCACCGGGGAGCTGTTTTTT
-	TRBV6-1	few	TRBJ2-5	CASISLETQYF	TGTGCCAGCATTTCTTTAGAGACCCAGTACTTC
-	TRBV20-1	many	TRBJ1-6	CSALRQLHSPLHF	TGCAGTGCGCTCCGACAGTTGCATTCACCCCTCCACTTT
-	TRBV29-1	few	TRBJ1-4	CSAGRRNEKLFF	TGCAGCGCGGGACGTCGTAATGAAAAACTGTTTTTT
-	TRBV7-8	-	TRBJ2-1	CASSEQNNEQFF	TGTGCCAGCAGCGAACAAAACAATGAGCAGTTCTTC
-	TRBV9	-	TRBJ1-1	CASSFRSNTEAFF	TGTGCCAGCAGCTTTCGATCGAACACTGAAGCTTTCTTT
-	TRBV20-1	few	TRBJ2-5	CSASVGFQETQYF	TGCAGTGCTAGTGTGGGGTTCCAAGAGACCCAGTACTTC
-	TRBV2	few	TRBJ2-7	CATRATTYEQYF	TGTGCCACCAGGGCCACCACCTACGAGCAGTACTTC
TRBD1	TRBV15	-	TRBJ1-1	CATSGDRGNTEAFF	TGTGCCACCAGCGGGGACAGGGGGAACACTGAAGCTTTCTTT
-	TRBV4-2	few	TRBJ2-7	CASSQDGTAYEQYF	TGTGCCAGCAGCCAAGATGGAACAGCCTACGAGCAGTACTTC
-	TRBV15	-	TRBJ2-5	CATSRDFDGIEETQYF	TGTGCCACCAGCAGAGATTTTGACGGGATCGAAGAGACCCAGTACTTC
-	TRBV27	-	TRBJ2-2	CASSNDGQNTGELFF	TGTGCCAGCAGCAACGATGGACAAAACACCGGGGAGCTGTTTTTT
-	TRBV5-1	few	TRBJ2-1	CASSFNPGGEQFF	TGCGCCAGCAGCTTCAACCCAGGCGGTGAGCAGTTCTTC
TRBD2	TRBV5-5	few	TRBJ2-3	CASSLVVAGLSDTQYF	TGTGCCAGCAGCTTGGTTGTAGCGGGATTGTCAGATACGCAGTATTTT
-	TRBV19	-	TRBJ1-2	CASKNIRAGGYGYTF	TGTGCCAGCAAGAACATTAGGGCAGGCGGTTATGGCTACACCTTC
-	TRBV20-1	-	TRBJ2-1	CSASRRKYYNEQFF	TGCAGTGCTAGTAGGCGCAAGTACTACAATGAGCAGTTCTTC
-	TRBV20-1	-	TRBJ2-1	CSAPLAGGSYNEQFF	TGCAGTGCTCCGCTCGCTGGGGGCTCCTACAATGAGCAGTTCTTC
-	TRBV29-1	-	TRBJ2-2	CSFELGGHTGELFF	TGCAGCTTTGAACTTGGGGGGCATACCGGGGAGCTGTTTTTT
-	TRBV7-2	-	TRBJ2-7	CASSLVAGTAGEQYF	TGTGCCAGCAGCTTAGTCGCAGGGACCGCGGGCGAGCAGTACTTC
-	TRBV6-4	few	TRBJ2-3	CASSDSLTGTDTQYF	TGTGCCAGCAGTGACTCGTTAACGGGCACAGATACGCAGTATTTT
TRBD2	TRBV7-2	-	TRBJ2-5	CASSRLAGADRTQYF	TGTGCCAGCAGCCGCCTAGCGGGGGCTGATAGGACCCAGTACTTC
-	TRBV3-1	few	TRBJ2-1	CASSQGTPDYNEQFF	TGTGCCAGCAGCCAAGGGACCCCCGATTACAATGAGCAGTTCTTC
-	TRBV29-1	-	TRBJ1-2	CSVATSGATNYGYTF	TGCAGCGTGGCAACCTCGGGAGCCACTAACTATGGCTACACCTTC
-	TRBV29-1	few	TRBJ1-2	CSVEEGYGYTF	TGCAGCGTTGAGGAAGGATATGGCTACACCTTC
TRBD2	TRBV14	-	TRBJ2-2	CASSRREAGELFF	TGTGCCAGCAGCCGGCGGGAGGCCGGGGAGCTGTTTTTT
-	TRBV20-1	-	TRBJ1-6	CCARDQGGRGRGPLHF	TGCTGTGCTAGAGATCAGGGAGGGCGCGGACGGGGACCCCTCCACTTT
TRBD1	TRBV29-1	few	TRBJ1-5	CSVFSLTGGARQGQPQHF	TGCAGCGTTTTTTCCTTAACAGGGGGCGCACGCCAGGGACAGCCCCAGCATTTT
-	TRBV7-9	few	TRBJ1-1	CASSLQAADLTEAFF	TGTGCCAGCAGCTTACAAGCGGCAGACCTTACTGAAGCTTTCTTT
-	TRBV7-9	-	TRBJ1-4	CASSLVGINEKLFF	TGTGCCAGCAGCTTAGTCGGGATAAATGAAAAACTGTTTTTT
-	TRBV5-4	few	TRBJ2-1	CASSLLASSSYNEQFF	TGTGCCAGCAGCTTGTTAGCGTCGAGCTCCTACAATGAGCAGTTCTTC
-	TRBV7-2	few	TRBJ2-1	CASSRGPDSYNEQFF	TGTGCCAGCAGCCGCGGGCCGGACTCCTACAATGAGCAGTTCTTC
TRBD2	TRBV12-3/TRBV12-4	many	TRBJ2-1	CASSLVKGAGVSNEQFF	TGTGCCAGCAGTTTAGTTAAAGGGGCGGGAGTGAGTAATGAGCAGTTCTTC
-	TRBV5-5	-	TRBJ2-1	CASSLWTGSGVEQFF	TGTGCCAGCAGCTTATGGACGGGATCGGGGGTTGAGCAGTTCTTC
TRBD2	TRBV5-1	-	TRBJ2-7	CASSLRSGSSEQYF	TGCGCCAGCAGCTTGCGTAGCGGGAGCAGCGAGCAGTACTTC
-	TRBV18	few	TRBJ1-6	CASSPLGHSPLHF	TGTGCCAGCTCACCGTTGGGACATTCACCCCTCCACTTT
-	TRBV12-5	-	TRBJ2-3	CASGLVTGRDTQYF	TGTGCTAGTGGTTTGGTAACAGGGCGAGATACGCAGTATTTT
-	TRBV25-1	-	TRBJ2-7	CASSDRLSEQYF	TGTGCCAGCAGTGATCGATTATCCGAGCAGTACTTC